This passage covers 3 T cell receptor beta chains from one sample sequenced in a study of T cells after yellow fever vaccination. TCRdb reprocessed the 5' RACE reads with MiXCR, giving one entry per CDR3 protein. The profile covers 250,000 to 350,000 distinct CDR3 sequences, with around 6.8% appearing a single time and roughly a sixth taken by the ten largest. The sample was PBMCs, taken roughly 46 days after the first yellow fever vaccination. Receptors were obtained from a young man who received the YFV17D yellow fever vaccine.

J is TRBJ1-2 and V is TRBV4-2; D unclear. The CDR3 runs 15 residues. Per the germline V gene, CDR1 is LGHNA and CDR2 is YNFKEQ. Trimming took off 2 bases at V and 5 bases at J, with 15 bases between the two ends. The CDR3 DNA sequence: TGTGCCAGCAGCCAACAGAACCAGCGCCAGTATGGCTACACCTTC. Amino acids: CASSQQNQRQYGYTF.

This clonotype showed up many times. The germline gene is not matched at one end of the junction; a read error may be the cause. The CDR3 region is CASSLSPSYEQYF. For the CDR3, the DNA is TGTGCCAGCAGTTTAAGCCCCAGCTACGAGCAGTACTTC. The chain couples TRBV7-3 to TRBJ2-7; unclear D gene. The CDR3 runs 13 residues. Germline loops: CDR1 SGHTA, CDR2 FQGTGA.

A few counts support this clonotype. J is TRBJ2-1 and V is TRBV25-1; tentatively, D is TRBD2 (5 bases). Trimming took 3 bases from V and 1 from J, leaving 13 bases between them. In germline, CDR1 is MGHDK, CDR2 SYGVNS. There are 16 residues in the CDR3. The CDR3, as DNA: TGTGCCAGCAGTGAGTTAAGAGGGTCGTCCTACAATGAGCAGTTCTTC. It translates to CASSELRGSSYNEQFF.